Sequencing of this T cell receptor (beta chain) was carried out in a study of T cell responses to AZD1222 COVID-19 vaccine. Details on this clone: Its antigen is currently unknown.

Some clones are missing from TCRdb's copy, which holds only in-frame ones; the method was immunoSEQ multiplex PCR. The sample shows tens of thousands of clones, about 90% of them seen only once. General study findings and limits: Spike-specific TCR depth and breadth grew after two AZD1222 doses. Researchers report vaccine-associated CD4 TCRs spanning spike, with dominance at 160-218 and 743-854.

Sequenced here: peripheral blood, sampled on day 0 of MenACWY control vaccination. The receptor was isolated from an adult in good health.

CDR3 region: CASSQSGGRRTEAFF. CDR3 nucleotide sequence: TGTGCCAGCAGCCAATCGGGGGGAAGGAGAACTGAAGCTTTCTTT. This chain links TRBV16 with TRBJ1-1; perhaps TRBD1 as D (5 bases). CDR1 and CDR2 (germline): KGHSY, FQNENV. There are 15 residues in the CDR3. V lost 0 bases and J 5 bases, leaving 13 bases between the germline ends.